This T cell receptor beta chain is from a study of CD8+CD57+ T cells in acquired aplastic anemia. At the level of the study: Mean yield of DNA from sorted CD4+ and CD8+ cells was 2.5 to 4 ug.

Whole-study results and caveats: Statistical testing detected no significant gap in CD8+ Simpson's diversity between patients and controls.

Trimming removed 1 base from V and 8 bases from J; junction bases left unmatched: 4. This CDR3 contains 13 residues. Germline CDR1 reads LNHNV; CDR2 reads YYDKDF (reference sequence). This clonotype occurred a few times. Its specificity is not known. CDR3 and TCR beta VDJ profiling relied on a genomic DNA template. TCRdb recomputed calls from the reads with MiXCR, one row per CDR3 protein. The sample yields approximately 120,000 distinct CDR3 sequences, approximately 41% seen once. Patients picked for sequencing had shown CD8+CD57+ cell expansion detected by flow cytometry. Patients uniformly had severe acquired aplastic anemia. Patients had received no therapy at the time of blood sampling.

The TCR originated in a human donor with aplastic anemia. The sample consisted of sorted CD4+, CD8+, or CD8+CD57+ T cells (not recorded which) from PBMCs. The chain employs TRBV15 and TRBJ1-1, with TRBD1 matching over 7 bases. The CDR3 DNA sequence: TGTGCCACCAGCAGAGGACAGGGAGGGGAAGCTTTCTTT. Translated, it gives CATSRGQGGEAFF.